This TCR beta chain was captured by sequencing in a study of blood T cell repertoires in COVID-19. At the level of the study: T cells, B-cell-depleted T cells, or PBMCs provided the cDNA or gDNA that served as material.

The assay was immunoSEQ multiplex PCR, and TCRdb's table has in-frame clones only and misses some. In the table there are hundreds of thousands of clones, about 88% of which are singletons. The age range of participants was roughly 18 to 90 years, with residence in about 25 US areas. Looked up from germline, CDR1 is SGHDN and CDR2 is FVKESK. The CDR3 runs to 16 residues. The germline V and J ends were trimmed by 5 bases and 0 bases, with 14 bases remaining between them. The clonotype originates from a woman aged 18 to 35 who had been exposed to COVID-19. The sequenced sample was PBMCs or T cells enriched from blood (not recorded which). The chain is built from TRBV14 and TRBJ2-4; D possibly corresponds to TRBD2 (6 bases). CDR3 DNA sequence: TGTGCCAGCAGCTCCTTAGCGGACCTAGCCAAAAACATTCAGTACTTC. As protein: CASSSLADLAKNIQYF.